Presented here are 5 T cell receptor beta chains from one specimen sequenced in a study of OX40 agonist ivuxolimab in advanced cancers. Method: immunoSEQ multiplex PCR; TCRdb's copy keeps in-frame clones and lacks some. The data hold 60,000 to 65,000 clones, with over 75% observed a single time. Source: CD4+ or CD8+ T cells sorted from blood, taken in a trial of the OX40 agonist ivuxolimab. The receptors were gathered from an adult with an advanced solid tumor such as melanoma, head and neck, liver or kidney cancer.

V and J are TRBV6-1 and TRBJ2-3; 9 bases are a match to TRBD2. This CDR3 spans 16 amino acids. CDR1 and CDR2 (germline): MNHNS, SASEGT. V lost 2 bases to trimming and J lost 2 bases; unmatched junction nucleotides: 5. CDR3 sequence (DNA): TGTGCCAGCAGTGAACGGACTAGCGTTTCCACAGATACGCAGTATTTT. Protein: CASSERTSVSTDTQYF.

The rearrangement links TRBV27 to TRBJ2-7, with 8 bases aligning to TRBD1. Per germline, CDR1 MNHEY and CDR2 SMNVEV (reference sequence). Trimming removed 11 bases from V and 7 bases from J; junction bases left unmatched: 10. The CDR3 totals 12 residues. CDR3 residues: CAPPQGAEEQYF. The CDR3 nucleotides are TGTGCCCCTCCTCAGGGGGCTGAGGAGCAGTACTTC.

The chain carries TRBV6-5 and TRBJ1-4, with D unresolved. From germline, CDR1 is MNHEY and CDR2 SVGAGI. The CDR3 is 16 amino acids. V was cut by 2 bases and J by 0 bases, with 10 bases left in between. The CDR3: CASSYDTRPTNEKLFF. The CDR3, as DNA: TGTGCCAGCAGTTACGATACGAGGCCAACTAATGAAAAACTGTTTTTT.

The V and J genes are TRBV10-3 and TRBJ1-3, with 8 bases matching TRBD1. Germline V gene data show CDR1 as ENHRY and CDR2 as SYGVKD. Trimming took 5 bases from V and 0 from J; bases not matched to a gene: 6. This CDR3 is built from 16 residues. The CDR3 region has the DNA TGTGCCATCAGTAAGCAGGGGGCTATCTCTGGAAACACCATATATTTT. This translates into CAISKQGAISGNTIYF.

The V call is TRBV2, the J call TRBJ2-5; D is unresolved. The last part of the DNA fits TRBJ2-7 better; the J call may be wrong. The CDR3 consists of 14 residues. Per germline, CDR1 SNHLY and CDR2 FYNNEI. The CDR3 nucleotides read TGTGCCAGCAGTGAATACCGGGTGTCCTACGAGCAGTACTTC. Protein: CASSEYRVSYEQYF.